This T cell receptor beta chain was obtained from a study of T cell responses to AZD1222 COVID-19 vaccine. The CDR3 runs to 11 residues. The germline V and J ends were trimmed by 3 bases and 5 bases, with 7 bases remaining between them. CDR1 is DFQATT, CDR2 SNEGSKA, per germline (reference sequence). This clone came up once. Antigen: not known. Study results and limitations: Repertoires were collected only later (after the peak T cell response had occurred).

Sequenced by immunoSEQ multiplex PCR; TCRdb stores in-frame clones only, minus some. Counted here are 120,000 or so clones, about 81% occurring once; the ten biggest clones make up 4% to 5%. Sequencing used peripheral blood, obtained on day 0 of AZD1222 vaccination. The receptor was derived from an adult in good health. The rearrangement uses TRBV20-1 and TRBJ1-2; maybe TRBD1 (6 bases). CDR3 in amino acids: CSARQGYGYTF. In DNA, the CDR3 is TGCAGTGCTAGGCAGGGGTATGGCTACACCTTC.